This TCR beta chain is drawn from a study of blood T cell repertoires in COVID-19. In germline, CDR1 is SGHTS, CDR2 YDEGEE. Germline trimming cut 5 bases from V and 3 bases from J; bases unmatched to any gene: 6. The length of the CDR3 is 16 residues. Sequencing was performed with immunoSEQ multiplex PCR; in TCRdb, only in-frame clones are kept and a portion is missing. The sample comprises about 140,000 clones, 84% of which are singletons, and approximately 1.6% rests with the top ten. The sample holds one count of this clone. The chain carries TRBV5-8 and TRBJ1-5; 12 bases are shared with TRBD1. The source material was PBMCs or T cells enriched from blood (not recorded which). This TCR was sampled from a young woman who had been exposed to COVID-19. The DNA for the CDR3 is TGTGCCAGCAGAAACCGGGACAGGGGGCTCAATCAGCCCCAGCATTTT. Its protein product is CASRNRDRGLNQPQHF.